A single sample is the source of the 29 T cell receptor beta chains below, sequenced in a study of CD8 T cells in Susac syndrome (dated by TCRdb to the late 2010s). The library was generated by the immunoSEQ multiplex PCR assay. RNA was extracted using the RNeasy kit, and about 0.5 to 1 microgram was reverse transcribed with random hexamers. The raw public data were reprocessed by TCRdb itself: fastp quality trimming at Q25, MiXCR clonotype calling, in-frame beta chains only. Under each unique CDR3 protein, matching rows form one entry showing the most common genes and DNA. A total of over 95,000 distinct CDR3 sequences appear in this sample, nearly 95% of them only once. About 0.14% of the sample is held by the ten biggest clonotypes. The material sequenced was CD4+ T cells from PBMCs. The receptors were sampled from a human donor in good health.

CDR3 nucleotides: TGCAGTGCTAGAGGAGGGGGCACGAACACTGAAGCTTTCTTT. As protein: CSARGGGTNTEAFF. The rearrangement joins TRBV20-1 to TRBJ1-1; 7 bases agree with TRBD1. V trimming: 1 base; J trimming: 1 base; junction bases outside the gene matches: 3. Germline CDR1 DFQATT, CDR2 SNEGSKA (reference sequence). This CDR3 spans 14 amino acids.

The chain recombines TRBV6-2 or TRBV6-3 with TRBJ1-6; 9 bases match TRBD1. Per the germline V gene, CDR1 is MNHEY and CDR2 is SVGEGT. The CDR3 sequence is 15 residues long. V lost 7 bases, J lost 7 bases, and 8 bases stayed unmatched. The CDR3 region is CASTRRDRVNSPLHF. The CDR3 region has the DNA TGTGCCAGCACTCGGAGGGACAGGGTCAATTCACCCCTCCACTTT.

This clonotype was observed once. J is TRBJ1-3 and V is TRBV27; perhaps TRBD1 as D (5 bases). The V and J ends lost 5 bases and 2 bases respectively, with 16 bases between them. Germline assignment: CDR1 MNHEY and CDR2 SMNVEV (reference sequence). This CDR3 contains 16 residues. This CDR3 is CASSPTTVRTGNTIYF. In DNA, the CDR3 is TGTGCCAGCAGTCCAACGACAGTGCGAACTGGAAACACCATATATTTT.

The chain employs TRBV5-1 and TRBJ2-5, with 11 bases identical to TRBD1. This CDR3 comprises 15 residues. Trimming at V came to 3 bases and at J to 7 bases, leaving 8 bases not matched to a gene. Germline assignment: CDR1 SGHRS and CDR2 YFSETQ. CDR3 DNA sequence: TGCGCCAGCAGCTGGGAGGGACAGGGGGTTTTGACCCAGTACTTC. Residues: CASSWEGQGVLTQYF. Based on the CDR3 plus reference TRBV5-1 and TRBJ2-5, the full variable domain is KAGVTQTPRYLIKTRGQQVTLSCSPISGHRSVSWYQQTPGQGLQFLFEYFSETQRNKGNFPGRFSGRQFSNSRSEMNVSTLELGDSALYLCASSWEGQGVLTQYFGPGTRLLVL.

The chain carries TRBV20-1 and TRBJ1-2; D is perhaps TRBD1 (5 bases). The CDR3 loop spans 11 amino acids. V lost 3 bases and J lost 7, with 9 bases in between. CDR1 and CDR2 (germline): DFQATT, SNEGSKA (reference sequence). DNA of the CDR3: TGCAGTGCTAGGTCAGGGTTTGGCTACACCTTC. This sequence encodes CSARSGFGYTF.

This clonotype was picked up a small number of times. J is TRBJ2-1 and V is TRBV7-2; 8 nucleotides line up with TRBD2. This CDR3 contains 14 residues. The V gene end was trimmed by 3 bases and the J gene end by 7 bases; junction bases not matched to a gene: 5. Germline assignment: CDR1 SGHTA and CDR2 FQGNSA. CDR3 DNA sequence: TGTGCCAGCAGCTTTTACGGGAGGGAGAATGAGCAGTTCTTC. Amino acids: CASSFYGRENEQFF.

The rearrangement joins TRBV28 to TRBJ2-7; TRBD1 aligns across 8 bases. The germline V gene encodes CDR1 MDHEN and CDR2 SYDVKM. The CDR3 runs 15 residues. With 5 bases clipped from V and 5 bases from J, the junction kept 11 bases outside the gene matches. Here the CDR3 reads CASSPGQGGYHEQYF. CDR3 bases: TGTGCCAGCAGTCCCGGACAGGGCGGTTATCACGAGCAGTACTTC. The whole variable domain, filled in from reference TRBV28 and TRBJ2-7, reads DVKVTQSSRYLVKRTGEKVFLECVQDMDHENMFWYRQDPGLGLRLIYFSYDVKMKEKGDIPEGYSVSREKKERFSLILESASTNQTSMYLCASSPGQGGYHEQYFGPGTRLTVT.

The gene calls are TRBV5-6 and TRBJ2-7, with D hard to call. The CDR3 spans 17 residues. The germline V gene encodes CDR1 SGHDT and CDR2 YYEEEE. V shed 0 bases and J shed 1 base, with 17 bases lying between them. DNA for the CDR3: TGTGCCAGCAGCTTGGAATCGAAGGTACGGAGATCCTACGAGCAGTACTTC. Translation: CASSLESKVRRSYEQYF.

The rearrangement links TRBV7-2 to TRBJ2-3, with 8 bases matching TRBD2. Germline CDR1 SGHTA, CDR2 FQGNSA. V lost 5 bases to trimming and J lost 6 bases; unmatched junction nucleotides: 10. The CDR3 covers 15 residues. The CDR3 sequence: CASSGGSSGRDTQYF. The CDR3 nucleotides read TGTGCCAGCAGCGGCGGTTCTAGCGGGCGGGATACGCAGTATTTT. Complete variable domain (other parts from reference TRBV7-2 and TRBJ2-3): GAGVSQSPSNKVTEKGKDVELRCDPISGHTALYWYRQSLGQGLEFLIYFQGNSAPDKSGLPSDRFSAERTGGSVSTLTIQRTQQEDSAVYLCASSGGSSGRDTQYFGPGTRLTVL.

V and J are TRBV19 and TRBJ1-1, with a weak D call TRBD1 (6 bases). The CDR3 length is 16 residues. Trimming removed 0 bases at V and 2 bases at J, with 13 bases between. Germline loops: CDR1 LNHDA, CDR2 SQIVND (reference sequence). The CDR3 DNA reads TGTGCCAGTAGTATAGATCCACCGGACAGAAACACTGAAGCTTTCTTT. Its translation: CASSIDPPDRNTEAFF.

CDR3: CASSRLSGTGSGANVLTF. The CDR3 nucleotides are TGTGCCAGCAGCCGCCTATCCGGGACAGGGTCTGGGGCCAACGTCCTGACTTTC. V gene TRBV14 combines with J gene TRBJ2-6; 9 bases line up with TRBD1. The CDR3 length is 18 residues. The V and J ends lost 4 bases and 1 base, in that order; junction bases with no gene match: 8. Germline V gene lookup returns CDR1 SGHDN and CDR2 FVKESK.

Here the CDR3 DNA reads TGTGCCAGCAGTCAAGACCAAAACACCGGGGAGCTGTTTTTT. The encoded protein is CASSQDQNTGELFF. The chain joins TRBV5-4 to TRBJ2-2; D ambiguous. V lost 5 bases and J lost 2, with 10 bases in between. This CDR3 region has 14 residues. CDR1 and CDR2 (germline): SGHNT, YYREEE (reference sequence).

This rearrangement joins TRBV5-1 to TRBJ1-2; no definite D call. The CDR3 is 13 amino acids. In germline, CDR1 is SGHRS, CDR2 YFSETQ. V shed 4 bases and J shed 4 bases, with 11 bases lying between them. CDR3 in DNA: TGCGCCAGCAGCCTGCCAGATACCTATGGCTACACCTTC. This sequence encodes CASSLPDTYGYTF.

The rearrangement joins TRBV11-2 to TRBJ2-5; D perhaps matches TRBD1 (6 bases). Trimming removed 5 bases at V and 2 bases at J, with 18 bases between. Germline CDR1 is SGHAT and CDR2 is FQNNGV. The CDR3 is 16 residues long. Written as DNA, the CDR3 is TGTGCCAGCAGCAAAAGCCCTAAGGGACAACAAGAGACCCAGTACTTC. Translation gives CASSKSPKGQQETQYF.

The genes are TRBV5-1 and TRBJ2-5, with TRBD2 matching over 8 bases. Germline-derived CDR1 and CDR2 are SGHRS and YFSETQ. The CDR3 spans 12 residues. The trim removed 6 bases at V and 3 bases at J, leaving 1 base unmatched. The CDR3: CASTTSEETQYF. CDR3 bases: TGCGCCAGCACGACTAGCGAAGAGACCCAGTACTTC. The full variable domain, its missing parts supplied by reference TRBV5-1 and TRBJ2-5, is KAGVTQTPRYLIKTRGQQVTLSCSPISGHRSVSWYQQTPGQGLQFLFEYFSETQRNKGNFPGRFSGRQFSNSRSEMNVSTLELGDSALYLCASTTSEETQYFGPGTRLLVL.

The chain recombines TRBV3-1 with TRBJ2-2; D possibly uses TRBD1 or TRBD2 (5 bases each). The germline CDR1 and CDR2 sequences are LGHDT and YNNKEL (reference sequence). This CDR3 is 14 amino acids long. V was clipped by 1 base and J by 3 bases, with 6 bases between them. The CDR3 spells CASSQGGYTGELFF. The CDR3 region has the DNA TGTGCCAGCAGCCAAGGGGGGTACACCGGGGAGCTGTTTTTT.

The chain uses TRBV7-3 and TRBJ1-3; D possibly corresponds to TRBD1 (6 bases). The V end was cut by 5 bases, the J end by 0 bases, with 11 bases between. The CDR3 extends over 15 amino acids. From germline, CDR1 is SGHTA and CDR2 FQGTGA. CDR3 residues: CASSTDRHSGNTIYF. In DNA form, the CDR3 reads TGTGCCAGCAGCACTGACAGGCACTCTGGAAACACCATATATTTT.

This clonotype has a single count. The rearrangement uses TRBV20-1 and TRBJ2-7, with D possibly being TRBD2 (5 bases). Deletions cut 6 bases from V and 2 bases from J, with 17 bases between. Germline-derived CDR1 and CDR2 are DFQATT and SNEGSKA (reference sequence). CDR3 size: 14 residues. Here the CDR3 reads CSARLEVRPYEQYF. DNA of the CDR3: TGCAGTGCCAGATTGGAGGTCAGGCCCTACGAGCAGTACTTC.

The chain carries TRBV7-9 and TRBJ1-5; D is ambiguous. CDR1 SEHNR and CDR2 FQNEAQ come from the germline V gene (reference sequence). The CDR3 covers 15 residues. The germline V and J ends were trimmed by 1 base and 0 bases, with 7 bases remaining between them. CDR3 sequence (DNA): TGTGCCAGCAGCTTAGTTGGGGTTAGCAATCAGCCCCAGCATTTT. Its protein product is CASSLVGVSNQPQHF.

The V call is TRBV23-1, the J call TRBJ1-2; unclear D gene. TRBV23-1 has ORF status, its function being uncertain. The ends were cut back, 0 bases at V and 7 bases at J, with 3 bases in the middle. The CDR3 runs 11 residues. In nucleotides, the CDR3 is TGCGCCAGCAGTCAATCGGGTGGCTACACCTTC. Translation gives CASSQSGGYTF.

This clonotype came up once. V is TRBV27 and J is TRBJ2-2, with D hard to call. CDR1 and CDR2 (germline): MNHEY, SMNVEV (reference sequence). With 2 bases removed from V and 1 base from J, the gap between germline ends came to 5 bases. This CDR3 contains 14 residues. The CDR3 loop reads CASSLQKNTGELFF. The DNA of the CDR3 is TGTGCCAGCAGTTTACAGAAGAACACCGGGGAGCTGTTTTTT.

The chain recombines TRBV12-3 or TRBV12-4 with TRBJ1-3; D uncertain. V gave up 1 base and J gave up 0 bases, with 7 bases separating them. The CDR3 extends over 15 amino acids. This CDR3 is CASSLGLISGNTIYF. In DNA form, the CDR3 reads TGTGCCAGCAGTTTAGGGTTGATCTCTGGAAACACCATATATTTT.

This clonotype was observed a few times. This rearrangement joins TRBV6-5 to TRBJ2-7; D is undetermined. This CDR3 spans 14 amino acids. V dropped 2 bases and J dropped 5 bases, with 13 bases sitting between them. The germline V gene has CDR1 MNHEY and CDR2 SVGAGI. CDR3 nucleotides: TGTGCCAGCAGTTACGGCAGATTATACCACGAGCAGTACTTC. It yields the protein CASSYGRLYHEQYF.

In this sample, this clonotype turned up once. The chain has TRBV9 and TRBJ1-6; D is unresolved. This CDR3 region has 16 residues. Germline V lookup: CDR1 SGDLS, CDR2 YYNGEE. Between the trimmed V and J ends, which lost 2 bases and 0 bases, there was a span of 9 bases. CDR3 bases: TGTGCCAGCAGCGTGGAAGGAAGCTCCTATAATTCACCCCTCCACTTT. The encoded protein is CASSVEGSSYNSPLHF.

The chain joins TRBV7-2 to TRBJ2-1; D is undetermined. Germline loops: CDR1 SGHTA, CDR2 FQGNSA. With 3 bases removed from V and 2 bases from J, the gap between germline ends came to 11 bases. This CDR3 has 15 residues. CDR3 residues: CASSLTRQTYNEQFF. In nucleotides, the CDR3 is TGTGCCAGCAGCTTGACCAGGCAAACCTACAATGAGCAGTTCTTC.

Here the CDR3 DNA reads TGTGCCAGCAGCTTACAGGGATCCCACACTGAAGCTTTCTTT. Translation: CASSLQGSHTEAFF. The gene calls are TRBV7-6 and TRBJ1-1; perhaps TRBD1 as D (5 bases). The CDR3 is 14 residues long. Between the trimmed V and J ends, which lost 2 bases and 3 bases, there was a span of 10 bases. Germline V gene data show CDR1 as SGHVS and CDR2 as FNYEAQ.

The rearrangement joins TRBV19 to TRBJ2-2; 8 nucleotides agree with TRBD2. Germline trimming cut 7 bases from V and 3 bases from J; bases unmatched to any gene: 10. This CDR3 contains 16 residues. Germline V gene sequence: CDR1 LNHDA, CDR2 SQIVND (reference sequence). The CDR3 coding sequence is TGTGCCAGTATTTCCGGGGGGGCCTTGGACACCGGGGAGCTGTTTTTT. Its protein is CASISGGALDTGELFF.

The V gene is TRBV20-1, the J gene TRBJ2-7, with 10 nucleotides matching TRBD2. CDR1 and CDR2 (germline): DFQATT, SNEGSKA (reference sequence). CDR3 length: 14 amino acids. The ends lost 5 bases at V and 0 bases at J; junction bases unmatched: 4. CDR3 in DNA: TGCAGTGCTCCTATAGCGGGAGGCTCCTACGAGCAGTACTTC. Encoded protein: CSAPIAGGSYEQYF.

CDR3 protein: CASSSPGGGIEKLFF. CDR3 coding DNA: TGTGCCAGCAGCTCCCCTGGCGGGGGAATTGAAAAACTGTTTTTT. The chain uses TRBV7-3 and TRBJ1-4, with TRBD1 as a possible D gene (5 bases). The V end lost 4 bases, the J end lost 7 bases, and 16 bases lay between the germline ends. In germline, CDR1 is SGHTA, CDR2 FQGTGA. The CDR3 consists of 15 residues.